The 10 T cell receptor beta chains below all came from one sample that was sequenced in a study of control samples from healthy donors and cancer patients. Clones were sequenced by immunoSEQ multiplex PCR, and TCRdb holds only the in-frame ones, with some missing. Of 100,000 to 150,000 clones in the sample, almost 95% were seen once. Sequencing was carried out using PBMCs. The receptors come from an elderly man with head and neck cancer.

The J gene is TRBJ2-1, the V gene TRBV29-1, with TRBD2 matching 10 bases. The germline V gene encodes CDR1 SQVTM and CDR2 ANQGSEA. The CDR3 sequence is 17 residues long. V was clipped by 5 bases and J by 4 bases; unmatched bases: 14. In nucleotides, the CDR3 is TGCAGCGTTCAACTTAATCCTCTAGCGGGAGCTTACAATGAGCAGTTCTTC. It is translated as CSVQLNPLAGAYNEQFF.

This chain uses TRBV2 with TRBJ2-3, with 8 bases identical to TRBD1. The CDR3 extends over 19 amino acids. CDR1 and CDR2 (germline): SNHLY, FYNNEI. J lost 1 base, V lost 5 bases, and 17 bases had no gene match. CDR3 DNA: TGTGCCAGCAGTTTGACAGGGGTCACACTCCCCGGTGGCACAGATACGCAGTATTTT. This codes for CASSLTGVTLPGGTDTQYF.

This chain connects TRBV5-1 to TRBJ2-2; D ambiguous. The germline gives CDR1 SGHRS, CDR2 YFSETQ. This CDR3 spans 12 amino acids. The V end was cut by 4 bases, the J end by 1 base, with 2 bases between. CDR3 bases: TGCGCCAGCAGCCGGAACACCGGGGAGCTGTTTTTT. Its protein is CASSRNTGELFF. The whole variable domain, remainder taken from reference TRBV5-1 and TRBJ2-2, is KAGVTQTPRYLIKTRGQQVTLSCSPISGHRSVSWYQQTPGQGLQFLFEYFSETQRNKGNFPGRFSGRQFSNSRSEMNVSTLELGDSALYLCASSRNTGELFFGEGSRLTVL.

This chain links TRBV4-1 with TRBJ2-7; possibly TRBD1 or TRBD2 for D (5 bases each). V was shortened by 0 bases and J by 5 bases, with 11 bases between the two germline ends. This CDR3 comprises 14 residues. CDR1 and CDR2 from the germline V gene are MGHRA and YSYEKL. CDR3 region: CASSQEKGTNEQYF. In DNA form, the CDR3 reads TGCGCCAGCAGCCAAGAAAAAGGGACCAACGAGCAGTACTTC.

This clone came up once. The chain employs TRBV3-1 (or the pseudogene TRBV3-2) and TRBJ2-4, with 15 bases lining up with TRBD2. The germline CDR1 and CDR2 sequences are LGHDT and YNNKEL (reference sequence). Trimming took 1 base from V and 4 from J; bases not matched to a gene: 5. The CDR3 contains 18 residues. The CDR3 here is CASSQVGLAGGSKNIQYF. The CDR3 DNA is TGTGCCAGCAGCCAAGTGGGACTAGCGGGAGGTTCGAAAAACATTCAGTACTTC.

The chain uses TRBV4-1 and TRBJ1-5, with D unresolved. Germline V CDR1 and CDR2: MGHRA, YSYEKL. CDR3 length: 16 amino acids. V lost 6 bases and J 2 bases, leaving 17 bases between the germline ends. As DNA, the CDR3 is TGCGCCAGCAGAGTCAGGACCCCTCGTGGCAATCAGCCCCAGCATTTT. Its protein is CASRVRTPRGNQPQHF.

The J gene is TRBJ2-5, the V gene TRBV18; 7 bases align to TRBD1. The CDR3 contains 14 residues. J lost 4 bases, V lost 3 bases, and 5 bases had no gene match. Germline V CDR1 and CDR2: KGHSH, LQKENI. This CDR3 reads CASSPPGGRETQYF. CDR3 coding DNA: TGTGCCAGCTCACCGCCAGGGGGAAGAGAGACCCAGTACTTC.

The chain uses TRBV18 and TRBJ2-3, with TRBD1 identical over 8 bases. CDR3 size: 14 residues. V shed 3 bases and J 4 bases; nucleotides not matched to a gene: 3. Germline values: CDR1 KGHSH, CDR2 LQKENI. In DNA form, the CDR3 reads TGTGCCAGCTCACCCGGGACAGGCGCAGATACGCAGTATTTT. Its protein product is CASSPGTGADTQYF.

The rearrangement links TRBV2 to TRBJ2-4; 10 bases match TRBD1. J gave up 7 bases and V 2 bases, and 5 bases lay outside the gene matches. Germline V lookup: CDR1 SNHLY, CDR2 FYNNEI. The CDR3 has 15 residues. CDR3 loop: CASSELTGGLNIQYF. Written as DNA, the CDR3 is TGTGCCAGCAGTGAATTGACAGGGGGCTTGAACATTCAGTACTTC.

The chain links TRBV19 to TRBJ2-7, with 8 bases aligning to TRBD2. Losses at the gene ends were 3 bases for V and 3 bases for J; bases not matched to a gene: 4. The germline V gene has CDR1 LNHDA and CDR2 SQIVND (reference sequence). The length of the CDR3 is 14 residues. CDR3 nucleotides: TGTGCCAGTAGTATTGGTGCGGGAGGCTACGAGCAGTACTTC. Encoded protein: CASSIGAGGYEQYF.